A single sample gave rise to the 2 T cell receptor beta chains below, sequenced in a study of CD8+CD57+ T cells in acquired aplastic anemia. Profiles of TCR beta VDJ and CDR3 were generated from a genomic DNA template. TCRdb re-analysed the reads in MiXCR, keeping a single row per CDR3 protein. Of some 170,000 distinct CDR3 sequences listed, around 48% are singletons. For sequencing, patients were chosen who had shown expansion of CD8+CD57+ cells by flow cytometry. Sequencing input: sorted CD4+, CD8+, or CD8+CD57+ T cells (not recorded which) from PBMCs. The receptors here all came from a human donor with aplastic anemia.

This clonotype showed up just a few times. The CDR3 loop is CATSDSGSTPYEQYF. The CDR3 coding sequence is TGTGCCACCAGTGATTCAGGATCAACCCCCTACGAGCAGTACTTC. The chain has TRBV24-1 and TRBJ2-7; D is unclear. The V end lost 2 bases, the J end lost 2 bases, and 12 bases lay between the germline ends. The CDR3 has 15 residues. CDR1 and CDR2 from the germline V gene are KGHDR and SFDVKD.

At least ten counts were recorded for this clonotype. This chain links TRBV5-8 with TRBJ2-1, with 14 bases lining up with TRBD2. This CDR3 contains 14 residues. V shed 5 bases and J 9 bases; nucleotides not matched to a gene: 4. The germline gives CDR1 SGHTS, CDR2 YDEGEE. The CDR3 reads CASRGTSGGVEQFF. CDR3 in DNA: TGTGCCAGCAGAGGGACTAGCGGGGGCGTTGAGCAGTTCTTC. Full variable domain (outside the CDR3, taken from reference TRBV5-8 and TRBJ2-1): EAGVTQSPTHLIKTRGQQATLRCSPISGHTSVYWYQQALGLGLQFLLWYDEGEERNRGNFPPRFSGRQFPNYSSELNVNALELEDSALYLCASRGTSGGVEQFFGPGTRLTVL.